Listed below are T cell receptor beta chains from one sample, sequenced in a study of blood T cell repertoires in COVID-19. Measured with immunoSEQ multiplex PCR; TCRdb has only the in-frame clones, and not every one. In the table there are some 300,000 clones, 89% of which are singletons. The source material was PBMCs or T cells enriched from blood (not recorded which). All receptors come from a woman aged 35 to 49 who had recovered from COVID-19. Each CDR3 is given with its conserved first and last residue.

v_gene	CDR3aa
TRBV4-2	CASSQGRAGGMNTEAFF
TRBV9	CASSPRTGRNEQFF
TRBV5-6	CASSLALAIAYNEQFF
TRBV18	CASSPLRGRSDTEAFF
TRBV11-2	CASSSPSGRVYNEQFF
TRBV6-5	CASSYSLSETEAFF
TRBV7-6	CASSLAVRGSTNEKLFF
TRBV5-5	CASSLQSFNYGYTF
TRBV7-2	CASSPRHLYGYTF
TRBV5-1	CASSLVGAGQETQYF
TRBV6-1	CASSGKGARFSGTQYF
TRBV5-1	CASSFKPTGAGDTEAFF
TRBV19	CASRTSGSSYNEQFF
TRBV5-1	CASSELRTGANVLTF
TRBV7-8	CASSHTAGRATDTQYF
TRBV18	CASSPLDSPRGDGYTF
TRBV5-1	CASSLKRGGTQETQYF
TRBV25-1	CASSDGGEPRYTF
TRBV7-6	CASSSRLAGDEQFF
TRBV6-6	CASSYSGRNNQPQHF
TRBV2	CASSLTGRMGETQYF
TRBV19	CASSIAGSGNTIYF
TRBV5-4	CASSSGTTGKTSPLHF
TRBV2	CARFRGPNTEAFF
TRBV7-3	CASSSGLAGGKEQYF
TRBV5-1	CASSLGTLNTEAFF
TRBV2	CASSRQGRDYGYTF